The 29 T cell receptor beta chains below all came from one sample that was sequenced in a study of response to subunit inactivated influenza vaccine. TCRdb re-called the RT-PCR reads with MiXCR, one entry per CDR3 protein. The data show some 600,000 distinct CDR3 sequences, less than 15% seen once. The input for sequencing was PBMCs from blood, taken 14 days before vaccination. The receptors stem from a man over 45 who received an inactivated influenza vaccine.

This clonotype was counted between two and nine times. The chain links TRBV18 to TRBJ1-4; unclear D gene. This CDR3 is built from 13 residues. Germline values: CDR1 KGHSH, CDR2 LQKENI. V lost 0 bases and J 7 bases, leaving 6 bases between the germline ends. The CDR3 coding sequence is TGTGCCAGCTCACCACCAGGGTTTGAAAAACTGTTTTTT. This gives the protein CASSPPGFEKLFF.

In its sample, this clonotype was seen a few times. This chain connects TRBV4-1 to TRBJ1-2; D is undetermined. V lost 4 bases, J lost 0 bases, and 12 bases lay in between. The CDR3 length is 15 residues. Germline V gene lookup returns CDR1 MGHRA and CDR2 YSYEKL. The CDR3 DNA reads as TGCGCCAGCAGCCGCTCCGGCCTAACTAACTATGGCTACACCTTC. It yields the protein CASSRSGLTNYGYTF.

This clonotype was counted a few times. The chain has TRBV5-1 and TRBJ1-2; D ambiguous. The CDR3 consists of 15 residues. Trimming took off 0 bases at V and 2 bases at J, with 11 bases between the two ends. Germline V gives CDR1 SGHRS, CDR2 YFSETQ. The CDR3 DNA follows: TGCGCCAGCAGCTTGGATGCGGGATTGAACTATGGCTACACCTTC. It codes for CASSLDAGLNYGYTF.

The rearrangement uses TRBV15 and TRBJ2-5, with TRBD2 matching 9 bases. The V segment lost 0 bases and the J segment 2 bases; nucleotides outside the gene matches: 4. CDR1 and CDR2 (germline): LNHNV, YYDKDF (reference sequence). The length of the CDR3 is 16 residues. The DNA of the CDR3 is TGTGCCACCAGCAGAGACCCGGGACTAGCACAAGAGACCCAGTACTTC. It yields the protein CATSRDPGLAQETQYF.

This clonotype showed up just a few times. The rearrangement uses TRBV20-1 and TRBJ2-7; TRBD2 agrees at 14 bases. The trim removed 6 bases at V and 2 bases at J, leaving 3 bases unmatched. The CDR3 covers 14 residues. CDR1 DFQATT and CDR2 SNEGSKA come from the germline V gene (reference sequence). The CDR3 DNA reads as TGCAGTGCCTGGGGACTAGCGGGGGCCTACGAGCAGTACTTC. It is translated as CSAWGLAGAYEQYF.

The rearrangement links TRBV10-3 to TRBJ2-7, with 14 nucleotides matching TRBD2. The germline gives CDR1 ENHRY, CDR2 SYGVKD. Unmatched junction bases numbered 3, after V lost 6 bases and J lost 2 bases. The CDR3 is made up of 15 amino acids. The CDR3 nucleotides are TGTGCCATCAGGGGGACTAGCGGGGGCACCTACGAGCAGTACTTC. The encoded protein is CAIRGTSGGTYEQYF.

This clonotype was counted a few times. The CDR3 region is CASSLASGSYDEQFF. The CDR3, as DNA: TGTGCCAGCAGCTTAGCCAGCGGGAGTTACGATGAGCAGTTCTTC. The rearrangement uses TRBV7-2 and TRBJ2-1; 8 bases match TRBD2. V shed 0 bases and J 8 bases; nucleotides not matched to a gene: 6. CDR3 length equals 15 residues. Per germline, CDR1 SGHTA and CDR2 FQGNSA.

This clonotype was seen a handful of times. V usage is TRBV19 and J usage is TRBJ1-2, with unresolved D. The CDR3 consists of 15 residues. Germline V gene data show CDR1 as LNHDA and CDR2 as SQIVND (reference sequence). Trimming shortened V by 4 bases and J by 0 bases, and 12 bases separated the two germline ends. The CDR3 coding sequence is TGTGCCAGTAGTAAGACCGTCCTCACTAACTATGGCTACACCTTC. It translates to CASSKTVLTNYGYTF.

A few counts support this clonotype. V is TRBV7-9 and J is TRBJ2-7; 9 bases match TRBD2. J gave up 4 bases and V 5 bases, and 9 bases lay outside the gene matches. Per the germline V gene, CDR1 is SEHNR and CDR2 is FQNEAQ (reference sequence). The CDR3 runs 15 residues. The CDR3: CASSPLGLASYEQYF. The CDR3 DNA reads TGTGCCAGCAGCCCCCTCGGACTAGCGTCGTACGAGCAGTACTTC.

The chain carries TRBV5-6 and TRBJ2-5; D may be TRBD2 (5 bases). This CDR3 is built from 15 residues. Per the germline V gene, CDR1 is SGHDT and CDR2 is YYEEEE. V was pared by 0 bases and J by 4 bases, with 13 bases between. CDR3 sequence reads: CASSLAINGGETQYF. The CDR3 DNA follows: TGTGCCAGCAGCTTGGCTATTAACGGAGGAGAGACCCAGTACTTC.

The rearrangement links TRBV11-1 to TRBJ2-5; TRBD2 matches at 8 bases. V was pared by 6 bases and J by 0 bases, with 15 bases of the junction left unmatched. Germline V gene data show CDR1 as SGHAT and CDR2 as FQDESV (reference sequence). The CDR3 has 18 residues. CDR3 sequence: CASSTLPQNGGDQETQYF. In DNA, the CDR3 is TGTGCCAGCAGTACCCTACCCCAAAACGGGGGGGACCAAGAGACCCAGTACTTC.

Points on this clonotype: A much larger clone differs by one base, so this may be a read error. This sequence joins TRBV6-2 or TRBV6-3 and TRBJ2-1; D not certain. CDR3 length equals 14 residues. The germline V gene encodes CDR1 MNHEY and CDR2 SVGEGT. As DNA, the CDR3 is TGTGCCAGCACCAACCCTGGCTCCTACATTGAGCAGTTCTTC. Translation: CASTNPGSYIEQFF.

This clonotype appeared a few times. This rearrangement joins TRBV5-1 to TRBJ2-1; D is uncertain. Germline V gene sequence: CDR1 SGHRS, CDR2 YFSETQ. This CDR3 is built from 13 residues. With 4 bases removed from V and 5 bases from J, the gap between germline ends came to 10 bases. CDR3 nucleotides: TGCGCCAGCAGCATTGGCTGGCACAATGAGCAGTTCTTC. Its protein product is CASSIGWHNEQFF. The full variable domain, rest sourced from reference TRBV5-1 and TRBJ2-1, is KAGVTQTPRYLIKTRGQQVTLSCSPISGHRSVSWYQQTPGQGLQFLFEYFSETQRNKGNFPGRFSGRQFSNSRSEMNVSTLELGDSALYLCASSIGWHNEQFFGPGTRLTVL.

There are a few counts of this clonotype. The rearrangement joins TRBV20-1 to TRBJ1-5; D perhaps matches TRBD1 (5 bases). The CDR3 is 14 amino acids. Between the trimmed V and J ends, which lost 0 bases and 10 bases, there was a span of 16 bases. Germline loops: CDR1 DFQATT, CDR2 SNEGSKA (reference sequence). Here the CDR3 reads CSARDRQGRGPQHF. CDR3 bases: TGCAGTGCTAGAGATCGCCAGGGTAGGGGACCCCAGCATTTT.

This clonotype came up many times. This rearrangement joins TRBV27 to TRBJ1-2; D might be TRBD1 (6 bases). The CDR3 covers 12 residues. Between the trimmed V and J ends, which lost 5 bases and 5 bases, there was a span of 9 bases. The V gene's germline CDR1 is MNHEY and CDR2 SMNVEV (reference sequence). CDR3 nucleotides: TGTGCCAGCAGTGAGACAGGTTATGGCTACACCTTC. This codes for CASSETGYGYTF.

The rearrangement links TRBV11-2 to TRBJ2-3; 7 nucleotides line up with TRBD2. Per germline, CDR1 SGHAT and CDR2 FQNNGV. The CDR3 is 15 residues long. Germline trimming cut 5 bases from V and 4 bases from J; bases unmatched to any gene: 9. CDR3 region: CASSPPGTTPDTQYF. The CDR3 bases are TGTGCCAGCAGCCCACCCGGGACTACCCCAGATACGCAGTATTTT.

The chain links TRBV11-2 to TRBJ2-6, with D possibly TRBD2 on 5 matching bases. The CDR3 has 16 residues. Germline V gene data show CDR1 as SGHAT and CDR2 as FQNNGV. The V end was cut by 1 base, the J end by 2 bases, with 9 bases between. CDR3 region: CASSLGRRTGANVLTF. As DNA, the CDR3 is TGTGCCAGCAGCTTAGGACGGAGGACTGGGGCCAACGTCCTGACTTTC.

This clonotype was counted only a few times. V gene TRBV5-1 combines with J gene TRBJ1-2; the D gene is possibly TRBD1 (5 bases). The ends were cut back, 0 bases at V and 2 bases at J, with 11 bases in the middle. Germline values: CDR1 SGHRS, CDR2 YFSETQ. CDR3 length: 15 amino acids. The CDR3 nucleotides read TGCGCCAGCAGCTTGGCCCAGGGATTCAACTATGGCTACACCTTC. It codes for CASSLAQGFNYGYTF.

This clonotype has only a few counts. This sequence joins TRBV4-1 and TRBJ2-3; 12 bases match TRBD2. The germline V gene has CDR1 MGHRA and CDR2 YSYEKL. Losses at the gene ends were 4 bases for V and 5 bases for J; bases not matched to a gene: 10. The CDR3 is 17 amino acids. The CDR3 DNA reads TGCGCCAGCAGCCGAACCAGACTAGCGGGGGTTAAAGATACGCAGTATTTT. Translation: CASSRTRLAGVKDTQYF.

The chain carries TRBV5-6 and TRBJ2-7, with D possibly being TRBD1 (6 bases). Germline-derived CDR1 and CDR2 are SGHDT and YYEEEE. V lost 5 bases and J lost 2, with 14 bases in between. This CDR3 is 14 amino acids long. CDR3 sequence: CASSWGQSTYEQYF. The DNA of the CDR3 is TGTGCCAGCAGTTGGGGGCAGAGCACCTACGAGCAGTACTTC.

The rearrangement links TRBV6-1 to TRBJ1-2; D gene ambiguous. Germline V lookup: CDR1 MNHNS, CDR2 SASEGT. The ends were cut back, 6 bases at V and 7 bases at J, with 15 bases in the middle. The CDR3 totals 13 residues. CDR3 region: CASRGGNLFGYTF. In DNA form, the CDR3 reads TGTGCCAGCAGGGGCGGTAATCTTTTTGGCTACACCTTC.

This clonotype has only a few counts. V usage is TRBV20-1 and J usage is TRBJ1-1; a weak D match, TRBD1 (6 bases). The V end was cut by 6 bases, the J end by 4 bases, with 12 bases between. The CDR3 extends over 12 amino acids. Germline V gene sequence: CDR1 DFQATT, CDR2 SNEGSKA (reference sequence). CDR3 DNA: TGCAGTGCAATTAGAGGGGGCACTGAAGCTTTCTTT. Its translation: CSAIRGGTEAFF.

This clonotype showed up many times. This sequence joins TRBV7-9 and TRBJ1-5; D remains unclear. There are 20 residues in the CDR3. V lost 1 base and J lost 1, with 23 bases in between. The V gene's germline CDR1 is SEHNR and CDR2 FQNEAQ (reference sequence). Here the CDR3 DNA reads TGTGCCAGCAGCTTAGGGGATCCGGTCTGGGAAAGTTTAAGCAATCAGCCCCAGCATTTT. Translating it yields CASSLGDPVWESLSNQPQHF.

The rearrangement joins TRBV9 to TRBJ2-2; D is possibly TRBD2 (5 bases). Trimming cost V 0 bases and J 4 bases, with 13 bases left between them. CDR3 length equals 16 residues. The germline V gene has CDR1 SGDLS and CDR2 YYNGEE. The CDR3 protein is CASSVVSGELTGELFF. The CDR3 DNA is TGTGCCAGCAGCGTAGTATCCGGGGAGCTCACCGGGGAGCTGTTTTTT. The full variable domain, completed using reference TRBV9 and TRBJ2-2, is DSGVTQTPKHLITATGQRVTLRCSPRSGDLSVYWYQQSLDQGLQFLIQYYNGEERAKGNILERFSAQQFPDLHSELNLSSLELGDSALYFCASSVVSGELTGELFFGEGSRLTVL.

This clonotype was counted a few times. V and J are TRBV7-2 and TRBJ2-7; D could derive from TRBD1 or TRBD2 (5 bases each). The germline CDR1 and CDR2 sequences are SGHTA and FQGNSA. CDR3 size: 15 residues. Trimming pared 2 bases from V and 1 base from J, leaving 12 bases between. The CDR3 loop is CASSLPLGRSYEQYF. The DNA of the CDR3 is TGTGCCAGCAGCTTACCTCTGGGACGGTCCTACGAGCAGTACTTC.

In this sample, this clonotype turned up a few times. The chain joins TRBV6-2 or TRBV6-3 to TRBJ2-3; D gene unclear. The CDR3 contains 15 residues. The germline V and J ends were trimmed by 0 bases and 1 base, with 8 bases remaining between them. CDR1 MNHEY and CDR2 SVGEGT come from the germline V gene. CDR3 coding DNA: TGTGCCAGCAGTTACTCAGGGCGGCGCACAGATACGCAGTATTTT. Translated, it gives CASSYSGRRTDTQYF.

This clonotype has just a few counts. V and J are TRBV20-1 and TRBJ2-7, with 9 bases lining up with TRBD2. The CDR3 length is 15 residues. The V gene end was trimmed by 0 bases and the J gene end by 1 base; junction bases not matched to a gene: 4. Germline CDR1 is DFQATT and CDR2 is SNEGSKA (reference sequence). The CDR3 here is CSARDGRGGSYEQYF. The CDR3 nucleotides read TGCAGTGCTAGAGACGGGCGGGGGGGATCCTACGAGCAGTACTTC.

This clonotype was seen only once. A much larger clone lies one base from this, so it may be a read error. This sequence joins TRBV10-3 and TRBJ2-3; a weak D match, TRBD1 (6 bases). Germline values: CDR1 ENHRY, CDR2 SYGVKD. CDR3 length equals 14 residues. The CDR3 loop reads CAIRDREVTDMQYF. The CDR3 DNA reads TGTGCCATCAGGGACAGAGAGGTTACAGATATGCAGTATTTT.

This CDR3 is CASSVTGTGGTDTQYF. The DNA for the CDR3 is TGCGCCAGCAGCGTAACCGGGACAGGGGGCACAGATACGCAGTATTTT. This chain joins TRBV5-1 and TRBJ2-3, with 10 bases lining up with TRBD1. Germline CDR1 SGHRS, CDR2 YFSETQ. V shed 4 bases, J shed 1 base, and the junction held 6 bases outside the gene matches. The length of the CDR3 is 16 residues.